Each of the 30 T cell receptor beta chains below was sequenced from the same sample in a study of blood T cell repertoires in COVID-19 (dated by TCRdb to 2019 to 2021). To prepare the library, the immunoSEQ multiplex PCR assay was applied. The table comes from immuneACCESS by way of TCRdb, which keeps in-frame sequences with V and J called. Part of the clones is missing from these tables; in studies checked, under half for an unresolved V gene and the rest for unknown reasons. This sample has approximately 61,000 clones in its table, and more than 65% of those were observed once. Around 5.8% of the sample lies in the top ten. Sequenced input: peripheral blood. The receptor set was obtained from a woman aged 65 to 85 with acute or convalescent COVID-19.

The chain recombines TRBV7-3 with TRBJ1-1; D is possibly TRBD1 (6 bases). The CDR3 totals 13 residues. Germline CDR1 is SGHTA and CDR2 is FQGTGA. V shed 6 bases and J shed 5 bases, with 13 bases lying between them. CDR3 in amino acids: CASRQGLLTEAFF. For the CDR3, the DNA is TGTGCCAGCAGACAGGGTTTATTAACTGAAGCTTTCTTT.

V gene TRBV5-1 combines with J gene TRBJ2-3, with D possibly being TRBD2 (5 bases). CDR1 SGHRS and CDR2 YFSETQ come from the germline V gene. Trimming took off 4 bases at V and 6 bases at J, with 18 bases between the two ends. There are 15 residues in the CDR3. The CDR3 reads CASSPGGGPWDTQYF. CDR3 DNA: TGCGCCAGCAGCCCAGGAGGCGGCCCATGGGATACGCAGTATTTT.

The CDR3 sequence is CASSSEGGAGTGELFF. Written as DNA, the CDR3 is TGTGCCAGCAGCTCAGAGGGGGGGGCCGGCACCGGGGAGCTGTTTTTT. The chain links TRBV11-3 to TRBJ2-2; D is possibly TRBD2 (7 bases). Trimming removed 4 bases from V and 4 bases from J, with 16 bases in between. CDR1 is SGHNT and CDR2 is YENEEA in the germline V gene. The CDR3 spans 16 residues.

V and J are TRBV6-2 or TRBV6-3 and TRBJ2-7; 8 bases map to TRBD2. J gave up 2 bases and V 5 bases, and 11 bases lay outside the gene matches. The length of the CDR3 is 16 residues. Germline V gene sequence: CDR1 MNHEY, CDR2 SVGEGT. CDR3 residues: CASSATGTRVPYEQYF. The CDR3 nucleotides read TGTGCCAGCAGTGCCACGGGGACTAGGGTCCCCTACGAGCAGTACTTC.

The chain is built from TRBV6-6 and TRBJ1-5, with 7 bases that match TRBD1. This CDR3 has 12 amino acids. The germline V gene has CDR1 MNHNY and CDR2 SVGAGI (reference sequence). V was clipped by 11 bases and J by 2 bases; unmatched bases: 3. CDR3 amino acids: CAAGGGNQPQHF. In DNA, the CDR3 is TGTGCCGCAGGGGGAGGCAATCAGCCCCAGCATTTT.

This clone has just a few counts. The rearrangement links TRBV4-1 to TRBJ1-1, with 11 bases matching TRBD1. This CDR3 is 17 amino acids long. Germline lookup yields CDR1 MGHRA and CDR2 YSYEKL. The V and J ends lost 1 base and 4 bases, in that order; junction bases with no gene match: 8. The CDR3 bases are TGCGCCAGCAGCCAAGGCCCCACCGGGACAGGGGGCACTGAAGCTTTCTTT. Protein: CASSQGPTGTGGTEAFF.

The J gene is TRBJ1-6, the V gene TRBV19; 7 bases align to TRBD1. Germline-derived CDR1 and CDR2 are LNHDA and SQIVND (reference sequence). V lost 6 bases, J lost 7 bases, and 9 bases stayed unmatched. The CDR3 is 15 amino acids. CDR3 bases: TGTGCCAGTAGGAGAGACAGGGTTGGCAATTCACCCCTCCACTTT. Protein: CASRRDRVGNSPLHF.

This chain joins TRBV19 and TRBJ2-3, with D possibly TRBD2 on 6 matching bases. CDR1 and CDR2 (germline): LNHDA, SQIVND (reference sequence). CDR3 length equals 15 residues. V was cut by 5 bases and J by 2 bases, with 14 bases left in between. The CDR3 DNA sequence: TGTGCCAGTAGTCCCCTCGGGACTCCCACAGATACGCAGTATTTT. Translation gives CASSPLGTPTDTQYF.

CDR3 protein: CASSPGPPSEAFF. The CDR3 nucleotides read TGTGCCAGCAGCCCTGGGCCCCCATCTGAAGCTTTCTTT. The chain has TRBV5-6 and TRBJ1-1, with D unresolved. The CDR3 loop spans 13 amino acids. Germline V lookup: CDR1 SGHDT, CDR2 YYEEEE. V dropped 4 bases and J dropped 6 bases, with 13 bases sitting between them.

The chain combines TRBV25-1 with TRBJ1-2, with D possibly matching TRBD1 (6 bases). Germline V gene lookup returns CDR1 MGHDK and CDR2 SYGVNS. V lost 5 bases to trimming and J lost 5 bases, with 12 bases between them. The CDR3 loop spans 13 amino acids. CDR3 region: CASSPSGTYGYTF. In nucleotides, the CDR3 is TGTGCCAGCAGTCCATCCGGGACATATGGCTACACCTTC.

This clone has only one observation. V and J are TRBV6-2 or TRBV6-3 and TRBJ2-1; no reliable D call. This CDR3 region has 12 residues. Germline CDR1 MNHEY, CDR2 SVGEGT. Trimming pared 3 bases from V and 8 bases from J, leaving 8 bases between. This CDR3 is CASSYMRYEQFF. The CDR3 DNA reads TGTGCCAGCAGTTATATGCGCTATGAGCAGTTCTTC.

This clone was counted a single time. The chain joins TRBV19 to TRBJ1-5, with D maybe TRBD1 (5 bases). The V gene lost 6 bases and the J gene lost 4 bases, with 10 bases spanning the gap. Per the germline V gene, CDR1 is LNHDA and CDR2 is SQIVND (reference sequence). The CDR3 consists of 13 residues. Here the CDR3 DNA reads TGTGCCAGTAGCGGGACTGTTAATCAGCCCCAGCATTTT. Translated, it gives CASSGTVNQPQHF.

The CDR3 sequence is CASSFISGTGDEKLFF. As DNA, the CDR3 is TGTGCCAGCAGTTTCATCTCCGGGACAGGGGATGAAAAACTGTTTTTT. The V and J genes are TRBV27 and TRBJ1-4; the match to TRBD1 covers 10 bases. The V segment lost 3 bases and the J segment 6 bases; nucleotides outside the gene matches: 7. The CDR3 is 16 residues long. Germline lookup yields CDR1 MNHEY and CDR2 SMNVEV (reference sequence).

This clone was counted once. The rearrangement links TRBV7-3 to TRBJ2-1, with 11 bases that match TRBD2. With 4 bases clipped from V and 8 bases from J, the junction kept 10 bases outside the gene matches. Germline values: CDR1 SGHTA, CDR2 FQGTGA. CDR3 length equals 16 residues. The CDR3, as DNA: TGTGCCAGCAGCTCCACTCCTAGCGGGGGGATAGATGAGCAGTTCTTC. It translates to CASSSTPSGGIDEQFF. The full variable domain, rest sourced from reference TRBV7-3 and TRBJ2-1, is GAGVSQTPSNKVTEKGKYVELRCDPISGHTALYWYRQSLGQGPEFLIYFQGTGAADDSGLPNDRFFAVRPEGSVSTLKIQRTERGDSAVYLCASSSTPSGGIDEQFFGPGTRLTVL.

The chain uses TRBV6-2 or TRBV6-3 and TRBJ2-7; D is undetermined. Germline values: CDR1 MNHEY, CDR2 SVGEGT. The CDR3 extends over 14 amino acids. V was cut by 0 bases and J by 0 bases, with 6 bases left in between. The chain's CDR3 is CASSYSHSSYEQYF. The DNA of the CDR3 is TGTGCCAGCAGTTACTCTCACAGCTCCTACGAGCAGTACTTC.

The chain recombines TRBV5-5 with TRBJ2-7, with TRBD2 matching 10 bases. Per the germline V gene, CDR1 is SGHKS and CDR2 is YYEKEE (reference sequence). The trim removed 4 bases at V and 2 bases at J, leaving 3 bases unmatched. The CDR3 sequence is 14 residues long. The DNA for the CDR3 is TGTGCCAGCAGCCGGACTAGCGGAGCCTACGAGCAGTACTTC. Translating it yields CASSRTSGAYEQYF.

The gene calls are TRBV9 and TRBJ2-3; 7 bases are a match to TRBD2. From germline, CDR1 is SGDLS and CDR2 YYNGEE. The CDR3 spans 14 residues. V shed 4 bases, J shed 2 bases, and the junction held 4 bases outside the gene matches. The CDR3 sequence is CASSYRDYTDTQYF. The CDR3 bases are TGTGCCAGCAGCTACCGGGACTACACAGATACGCAGTATTTT.

The chain recombines TRBV12-3 or TRBV12-4 with TRBJ2-7; the D gene is possibly TRBD1 (6 bases). Trimming stripped 11 bases from V and 0 bases from J, with 14 bases between. The CDR3 extends over 13 amino acids. CDR3 protein: CAGSGTSSYEQYF. CDR3 nucleotides: TGTGCCGGATCAGGGACATCCTCCTACGAGCAGTACTTC.

CDR3 coding DNA: TGTGCCACCAGTGATTCATTTTGGGGAACGCTGGACAGGGTATGTTACGAGCAGTACTTC. This gives the protein CATSDSFWGTLDRVCYEQYF. V and J are TRBV24-1 and TRBJ2-7, with 8 positions matching TRBD1. There are 20 residues in the CDR3. V shed 2 bases, J shed 4 bases, and the junction held 21 bases outside the gene matches. Germline V gene lookup returns CDR1 KGHDR and CDR2 SFDVKD.

The CDR3 sequence: CASSGRGASGSYEQYF. DNA of the CDR3: TGTGCCAGCAGCGGACGGGGGGCCTCGGGATCCTACGAGCAGTACTTC. The rearrangement uses TRBV11-2 and TRBJ2-7; a possible D gene is TRBD2 (7 bases). This CDR3 is 16 amino acids long. Germline V gene data show CDR1 as SGHAT and CDR2 as FQNNGV. V was trimmed by 5 bases and J by 1 base, leaving 18 bases between them. Variable domain in full (rest from reference TRBV11-2 and TRBJ2-7): EAGVAQSPRYKIIEKRQSVAFWCNPISGHATLYWYQQILGQGPKLLIQFQNNGVVDDSQLPKDRFSAERLKGVDSTLKIQPAKLEDSAVYLCASSGRGASGSYEQYFGPGTRLTVT.

The chain couples TRBV2 to TRBJ2-7, with D possibly being TRBD1 (6 bases). The length of the CDR3 is 14 residues. CDR1 is SNHLY and CDR2 is FYNNEI in the germline V gene. The ends were cut back, 0 bases at V and 8 bases at J, with 14 bases in the middle. The CDR3 sequence is CASSEAVDRNKQYF. CDR3 sequence (DNA): TGTGCCAGCAGTGAAGCCGTGGACAGAAATAAGCAGTACTTC.

The chain is built from TRBV6-4 and TRBJ2-5; TRBD1 agrees at 7 bases. The CDR3 is 16 amino acids. Germline-derived CDR1 and CDR2 are MRHNA and SNTAGT. V lost 2 bases to trimming and J lost 2 bases; unmatched junction nucleotides: 8. CDR3 amino acids: CASSDPQGSTQETQYF. The DNA for the CDR3 is TGTGCCAGCAGTGACCCACAGGGGTCGACTCAAGAGACCCAGTACTTC.

V is TRBV4-2 and J is TRBJ2-2; D gene uncertain. The CDR3 is made up of 16 amino acids. Germline CDR1 reads LGHNA; CDR2 reads YNFKEQ. Trimming took off 0 bases at V and 0 bases at J, with 8 bases between the two ends. CDR3 region: CASSQEPESNTGELFF. The CDR3 nucleotides read TGTGCCAGCAGCCAAGAGCCAGAATCGAACACCGGGGAGCTGTTTTTT.

The CDR3 loop reads CASSWYTGYQDTEAFF. The CDR3 DNA follows: TGTGCCAGCAGCTGGTACACAGGGTATCAGGACACTGAAGCTTTCTTT. The chain combines TRBV5-6 with TRBJ1-1; the D gene is possibly TRBD1 (6 bases). The CDR3 spans 16 residues. The V gene's germline CDR1 is SGHDT and CDR2 YYEEEE. V gave up 3 bases and J gave up 3 bases, with 18 bases separating them.

The chain couples TRBV3-1 (or the pseudogene TRBV3-2) to TRBJ2-1, with D possibly being TRBD2 (5 bases). Germline V CDR1 and CDR2: LGHDT, YNNKEL (reference sequence). The V gene lost 1 base and the J gene lost 7 bases, with 11 bases spanning the gap. This CDR3 is 14 amino acids long. The CDR3 bases are TGTGCCAGCAGCCAAGGCGGGCGGTGGAATGAGCAGTTCTTC. Protein: CASSQGGRWNEQFF.

This chain connects TRBV6-5 to TRBJ2-1, with 10 bases identical to TRBD2. Germline V lookup: CDR1 MNHEY, CDR2 SVGAGI. The V and J ends lost 8 bases and 3 bases, in that order; junction bases with no gene match: 7. CDR3 length: 15 amino acids. The CDR3 here is CASGDLAGVYNEQFF. The CDR3 DNA reads TGTGCCAGCGGGGACCTAGCGGGGGTCTACAATGAGCAGTTCTTC.

This clone has just a few counts. The chain couples TRBV7-2 to TRBJ1-5; no clear D gene. V lost 2 bases, J lost 5 bases, and 7 bases lay in between. CDR1 SGHTA and CDR2 FQGNSA come from the germline V gene. This CDR3 has 13 amino acids. The DNA of the CDR3 is TGTGCCAGCAGCTTATACAGCTATCAGCCCCAGCATTTT. Amino acids: CASSLYSYQPQHF.

The rearrangement links TRBV10-1 to TRBJ2-5; 9 bases match TRBD2. CDR1 and CDR2 (germline): WNHNN, SYGVQD (reference sequence). CDR3 length: 16 amino acids. V trimming: 6 bases; J trimming: 1 base; junction bases outside the gene matches: 9. In nucleotides, the CDR3 is TGCGCCAGCAGCGCGAGCGGGGGGACCCTCCAAGAGACCCAGTACTTC. Amino acids: CASSASGGTLQETQYF.

The chain links TRBV4-1 to TRBJ2-3, with 11 bases lining up with TRBD2. The V segment lost 4 bases and the J segment 2 bases; nucleotides outside the gene matches: 8. Germline assignment: CDR1 MGHRA and CDR2 YSYEKL. The CDR3 has 17 residues. CDR3 bases: TGCGCCAGCAGCCCTCTACGACTAGCGGGGCCCACAGATACGCAGTATTTT. Protein: CASSPLRLAGPTDTQYF.

V usage is TRBV25-1 and J usage is TRBJ1-2; D possibly corresponds to TRBD1 (6 bases). CDR1 is MGHDK and CDR2 is SYGVNS in the germline V gene. The CDR3 is made up of 12 amino acids. Deletions cut 9 bases from V and 8 bases from J, with 16 bases between. Here the CDR3 reads CASQGGAGGYTF. The CDR3 nucleotides are TGTGCCAGTCAAGGGGGGGCAGGAGGCTACACCTTC.